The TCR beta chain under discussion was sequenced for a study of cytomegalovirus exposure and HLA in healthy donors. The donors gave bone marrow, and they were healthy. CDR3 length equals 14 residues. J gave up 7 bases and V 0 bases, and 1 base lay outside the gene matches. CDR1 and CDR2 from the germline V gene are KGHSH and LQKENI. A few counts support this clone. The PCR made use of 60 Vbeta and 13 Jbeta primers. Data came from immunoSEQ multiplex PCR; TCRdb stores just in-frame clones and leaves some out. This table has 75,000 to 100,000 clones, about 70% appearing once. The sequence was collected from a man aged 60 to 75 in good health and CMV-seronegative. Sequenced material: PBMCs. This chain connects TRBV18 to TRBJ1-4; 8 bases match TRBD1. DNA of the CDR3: TGTGCCAGCTCACCACCGGGACAGGCTGAAAAACTGTTTTTT. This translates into CASSPPGQAEKLFF.